This TCR beta chain was sequenced in a study of T cell responses to AZD1222 COVID-19 vaccine. Overall study results and limits: It was only after the peak T cell response that any repertoires were sampled. Donors, mostly white British, included more females; clonal diversity was possibly underestimated. Of spike-specific TCRs, nearly half reportedly target regions left unmutated in variants.

Analysis merged second doses at about 4 or about 12 weeks. Some clones are missing from TCRdb's copy, which holds only in-frame ones; the method was immunoSEQ multiplex PCR. The sample records about 120,000 clones, approximately 94% being singletons. This clone was seen just once. Its antigen is unidentified. Trimming removed 0 bases from V and 4 bases from J; junction bases left unmatched: 10. Germline V gives CDR1 MGHRA, CDR2 YSYEKL. There are 18 residues in the CDR3. This chain joins TRBV4-1 and TRBJ2-3, with 10 bases fitting TRBD2. This clonotype originated in an adult who received the AZD1222 COVID-19 vaccine. The input for sequencing was peripheral blood, taken 28 days after the second AZD1222 dose. CDR3 sequence: CASSQDTLLAGRADTQYF. The CDR3 DNA is TGCGCCAGCAGCCAAGATACCCTACTAGCGGGGAGGGCAGATACGCAGTATTTT.